This TCR beta chain was observed in a study of blood T cell repertoires in COVID-19. Using immunoSEQ multiplex PCR, the repertoire was profiled, and TCRdb retains in-frame clones only, with some absent. The table has hundreds of thousands of clones, 70% to 90% seen once; the top ten hold 2% to 2.5%. Germline values: CDR1 SGHRS, CDR2 YFSETQ. J lost 6 bases, V lost 4 bases, and 6 bases had no gene match. This CDR3 contains 14 residues. The clonotype originates from a woman in her thirties or forties with acute COVID-19. Sequenced material: PBMCs or T cells enriched from blood (not recorded which). V usage is TRBV5-1 and J usage is TRBJ2-7; TRBD1 matches 11 bases. The CDR3 nucleotides are TGCGCCAGCAGCGGGGGGACAGGGGGAACCGAGCAGTACTTC. Amino acid sequence: CASSGGTGGTEQYF.